One sample yielded the 10 T cell receptor beta chains listed below, sequenced in a study of T cells in tuberculosis. The repertoire was sequenced with immunoSEQ multiplex PCR; TCRdb's copy has only in-frame clones and lacks some. The data show roughly 44,000 clones, with about 95% seen just once and around 7% held by the top ten. What was sequenced was PBMCs. These TCRs come from a donor between 10 and 35 years old with latent tuberculosis or without tuberculosis infection.

This clone was picked up a small number of times. The chain is built from TRBV14 and TRBJ1-1; 7 nucleotides line up with TRBD1. CDR1 SGHDN and CDR2 FVKESK come from the germline V gene. J was trimmed by 6 bases and V by 4 bases; bases with no gene match: 5. This CDR3 has 13 residues. The CDR3 here is CASSPHQGAEAFF. In DNA form, the CDR3 reads TGTGCCAGCAGCCCCCATCAGGGGGCTGAAGCTTTCTTT. Together with reference TRBV14 and TRBJ1-1, the CDR3 gives the full variable domain: EAGVTQFPSHSVIEKGQTVTLRCDPISGHDNLYWYRRVMGKEIKFLLHFVKESKQDESGMPNNRFLAERTGGTYSTLKVQPAELEDSGVYFCASSPHQGAEAFFGQGTRLTVV.

The chain joins TRBV4-2 to TRBJ2-1; 8 positions match TRBD2. This CDR3 is built from 15 residues. In germline, CDR1 is LGHNA, CDR2 YNFKEQ. V gave up 3 bases and J gave up 9 bases; unmatched junction bases: 10. CDR3: CASSQTGTRKGEQFF. CDR3 DNA: TGTGCCAGCAGCCAGACCGGGACTAGAAAGGGTGAGCAGTTCTTC.

This chain joins TRBV19 and TRBJ1-5; 7 bases align to TRBD1. CDR1 is LNHDA and CDR2 is SQIVND in the germline V gene (reference sequence). CDR3 length equals 14 residues. Unmatched junction bases numbered 5, after V lost 5 bases and J lost 4 bases. As DNA, the CDR3 is TGTGCCAGTAGTTTCTCAGGGGGTAATCAGCCCCAGCATTTT. This encodes CASSFSGGNQPQHF.

As regards this clone: Its ends do not fully match the called genes, so a read error is possible. This rearrangement joins TRBV6-6 to TRBJ1-1, with TRBD1 as a possible D gene (6 bases). The CDR3 extends over 9 amino acids. The germline CDR1 and CDR2 sequences are MNHNY and SVGAGI (reference sequence). CDR3 DNA sequence: TGTGCCAGCAGCTCCGGACAGATCTTT. Its translation: CASSSGQIF.

This clone has just a few counts. The chain joins TRBV6-1 to TRBJ1-5; 7 positions agree with TRBD1. The J segment lost 7 bases and the V segment lost 9 bases, leaving 12 bases of the junction unmatched. Germline loops: CDR1 MNHNS, CDR2 SASEGT. This CDR3 is built from 14 residues. This CDR3 is CASNPGQSHQPQHF. CDR3 coding DNA: TGTGCCAGTAACCCGGGACAGAGTCACCAGCCCCAGCATTTT.

The chain employs TRBV5-1 and TRBJ2-3; 12 nucleotides line up with TRBD2. The V and J ends lost 4 bases and 3 bases, in that order; junction bases with no gene match: 6. This CDR3 has 16 residues. Germline V gene sequence: CDR1 SGHRS, CDR2 YFSETQ. This chain's CDR3 is CASSRLAGDHTDTQYF. The CDR3 DNA is TGCGCCAGCAGCCGACTAGCGGGGGACCATACAGATACGCAGTATTTT.

The gene calls are TRBV19 and TRBJ1-2; D possibly corresponds to TRBD1 (6 bases). Germline lookup yields CDR1 LNHDA and CDR2 SQIVND (reference sequence). The CDR3 is 13 residues long. The V end lost 0 bases, the J end lost 8 bases, and 10 bases lay between the germline ends. CDR3 sequence: CASSIEGGGGYTF. Written as DNA, the CDR3 is TGTGCCAGTAGTATAGAAGGGGGTGGCGGCTACACCTTC.

CDR3 sequence (DNA): TGTGCCAGCAGTTTACCCCTGCAGGGTCGAGCCAAAAACATTCAGTACTTC. This translates into CASSLPLQGRAKNIQYF. V and J are TRBV27 and TRBJ2-4; perhaps TRBD1 as D (5 bases). CDR3 length: 17 residues. CDR1 is MNHEY, CDR2 SMNVEV, per germline (reference sequence). The V and J ends lost 2 bases and 0 bases respectively, with 14 bases between them.

The CDR3 nucleotides are TGTGCCAGCAGCGCGGCCCTTGACGGGTTTTTGCCCCAGCATTTT. It specifies CASSAALDGFLPQHF. V usage is TRBV5-6 and J usage is TRBJ1-5; D gene uncertain. Deletions cut 4 bases from V and 9 bases from J, with 20 bases between. The CDR3 runs 15 residues. Germline CDR1 SGHDT, CDR2 YYEEEE.

The V and J genes are TRBV6-5 and TRBJ1-3, with D perhaps matching TRBD1 (5 bases). The length of the CDR3 is 14 residues. Looked up from germline, CDR1 is MNHEY and CDR2 is SVGAGI. V lost 6 bases, J lost 1 base, and 10 bases lay in between. The CDR3 here is CASRPDSSGNTIYF. The CDR3 DNA reads as TGTGCCAGCAGGCCTGACAGTTCTGGAAACACCATATATTTT.